Listed below are T cell receptor beta chains from one sample, sequenced in a study of identifying expanded T cells in peripheral blood. Generated by immunoSEQ multiplex PCR, the TCRdb table keeps only in-frame clones and is missing some. The data contain 100,000 or so clones, approximately 88% of them seen just once; the ten biggest clones take up just over 5.5%. Sequenced material: blood. These receptors came from a person aged 18 to 69 in good health. The CDR3 runs from the conserved cysteine through the conserved F or W. Fields, in order: V gene, D gene, clone size, J gene, CDR3 protein, CDR3 DNA. A D gene is named only where the DNA matches it firmly. Some rows mark clone size as missing; the rest say once, few, many or name a class of expanded clone.

TRBV7-9	TRBD2	.	TRBJ2-1	CASSARGLAGDEQFF	TGTGCCAGCAGCGCCCGGGGACTAGCGGGTGATGAGCAGTTCTTC
TRBV7-9	.	.	TRBJ1-3	CAIQDNRSGNTIYF	TGTGCCATCCAAGACAACCGCTCTGGAAACACCATATATTTT
TRBV2	.	.	TRBJ1-2	CASSGQGFDGYTF	TGTGCCAGCAGTGGCCAGGGATTCGACGGCTACACCTTC
TRBV2	TRBD1	.	TRBJ1-2	CARGTANYGYTF	TGTGCCAGGGGGACAGCTAACTATGGCTACACCTTC
TRBV29-1	.	.	TRBJ1-1	CSVVEFGTEAFF	TGCAGCGTGGTCGAGTTCGGTACTGAAGCTTTCTTT
TRBV7-6	TRBD1	.	TRBJ1-2	CASSSRTGVGWGYTF	TGTGCCAGCAGCTCCCGGACAGGCGTAGGGTGGGGCTACACCTTC
TRBV12-5	TRBD2	.	TRBJ2-2	CASAALGGSKSGELFF	TGTGCTAGTGCTGCTCTGGGGGGGAGCAAAAGCGGGGAGCTGTTTTTT
TRBV28	TRBD2	.	TRBJ2-2	CASSPLGTSGRRDTGELFF	TGTGCCAGCAGTCCGCTCGGGACTAGCGGGAGGAGGGACACCGGGGAGCTGTTTTTT
TRBV27	.	.	TRBJ2-1	CASSLSGGLVQVYEQFF	TGTGCCAGCAGTTTATCGGGGGGTCTTGTCCAGGTGTATGAGCAGTTCTTC
TRBV4-1	.	.	TRBJ1-1	CASSPPGANTEAFF	TGCGCCAGCAGCCCCCCGGGGGCGAACACTGAAGCTTTCTTT
TRBV7-2	.	.	TRBJ2-7	CASSLVPGYEQYF	TGTGCCAGCAGCTTAGTTCCCGGCTACGAGCAGTACTTC
TRBV7-2	TRBD1	.	TRBJ2-7	CASRMTTGGSYEQYF	TGTGCCAGCAGAATGACGACAGGGGGATCCTACGAGCAGTACTTC
TRBV6-5	TRBD1	.	TRBJ1-2	CASSTGTGGSLSF	TGTGCCAGCAGTACCGGGACAGGGGGCTCCCTCTCCTTC
TRBV5-1	.	.	TRBJ1-1	CASSTSRETYTEAFF	TGCGCCAGCAGCACCAGCCGAGAGACCTACACTGAAGCTTTCTTT
TRBV19	TRBD2	.	TRBJ2-2	CASSIGDYNTGELFF	TGTGCCAGTAGTATCGGGGACTACAACACCGGGGAGCTGTTTTTT
TRBV9	TRBD1	few	TRBJ1-6	CASSVATGTGNSPLHF	TGTGCCAGCAGCGTAGCAACCGGGACAGGGAATTCACCCCTCCACTTT
TRBV7-2	.	.	TRBJ2-3	CASSHNTDTQYF	TGTGCCAGCAGTCATAACACAGATACGCAGTATTTT
TRBV29-1	.	once	TRBJ1-4	CSVLRGEKLFF	TGCAGCGTTCTCAGGGGTGAAAAACTGTTTTTT
TRBV19	.	.	TRBJ1-2	CASTSLGGYTF	TGTGCCAGTACCTCGTTAGGAGGCTACACCTTC
TRBV5-8	.	.	TRBJ2-5	CASSLDGMKETQYF	TGTGCCAGCAGCTTGGACGGAATGAAAGAGACCCAGTACTTC
TRBV15	.	.	TRBJ2-7	CATSLQGWDYEQYF	TGTGCCACCAGCTTACAGGGATGGGACTACGAGCAGTACTTC
TRBV27	TRBD2	few	TRBJ2-7	CASSRTSGIYEQYF	TGTGCCAGCAGTCGGACTAGCGGGATCTACGAGCAGTACTTC
TRBV6-5	.	.	TRBJ1-1	CASNEAAYNTEAFF	TGTGCCAGCAACGAGGCCGCCTACAACACTGAAGCTTTCTTT
TRBV7-8	TRBD1	.	TRBJ1-6	CASSLAGGFSSPLHF	TGTGCCAGCAGTCTTGCAGGGGGCTTCAGTTCACCCCTCCACTTT
TRBV6-1	.	.	TRBJ1-1	CASSERRNTEAFF	TGTGCCAGCAGTGAACGTAGAAACACTGAAGCTTTCTTT
TRBV18	.	.	TRBJ2-6	CASSPMEAGANVLTF	TGTGCCAGCTCACCAATGGAGGCTGGGGCCAACGTCCTGACTTTC
TRBV19	.	.	TRBJ2-7	CASSIAENRALPYEQYF	TGTGCCAGTAGTATTGCTGAGAACAGGGCCCTTCCCTACGAGCAGTACTTC
TRBV4-2	.	.	TRBJ1-3	CASSQPGGNTIYF	TGTGCCAGCAGCCAGCCCGGAGGAAACACCATATATTTT
TRBV5-1	TRBD2	.	TRBJ2-1	CASSPLGGGYNEQFF	TGCGCCAGCAGCCCCCTCGGGGGGGGCTACAATGAGCAGTTCTTC
TRBV7-2	.	once	TRBJ1-5	CASSSLGGGNQPQHF	TGTGCCAGCAGCTCACTTGGGGGGGGGAATCAGCCCCAGCATTTT
TRBV29-1	.	.	TRBJ1-4	CSVGRGEGGEKLFF	TGCAGCGTTGGGCGCGGAGAGGGGGGCGAAAAACTGTTTTTT
TRBV28	.	.	TRBJ1-1	CASSTRTRGNTEAFF	TGTGCCAGCAGTACTCGGACAAGGGGGAACACTGAAGCTTTCTTT
TRBV30	.	.	TRBJ1-1	CAWRGRIRGTEAFF	TGTGCCTGGAGGGGCAGAATAAGAGGCACTGAAGCTTTCTTT
TRBV6-6	.	.	TRBJ1-1	CASSITGNTEAFF	TGTGCCAGCAGTATCACAGGGAACACTGAAGCTTTCTTT
TRBV5-5	.	.	TRBJ2-3	CASSLAQASTDTQYF	TGTGCCAGCAGCTTGGCCCAGGCTAGCACAGATACGCAGTATTTT
TRBV5-1	.	.	TRBJ1-5	CASSLGDRGFGQPQHF	TGCGCCAGCAGCTTGGGAGATAGGGGATTTGGTCAGCCCCAGCATTTT
TRBV19	.	once	TRBJ1-1	CASSIVSGDGTEAFF	TGTGCCAGTAGTATAGTTTCAGGGGATGGCACTGAAGCTTTCTTT
TRBV27	TRBD1	.	TRBJ1-2	CASRGNRGLTYGYTF	TGTGCCAGCAGGGGCAACAGGGGCCTCACCTATGGCTACACCTTC
TRBV9	.	.	TRBJ2-5	CASSVGGVSAVQETQYF	TGTGCCAGCAGCGTAGGAGGTGTTTCTGCAGTACAAGAGACCCAGTACTTC
TRBV6-1	.	.	TRBJ1-1	CASSERQGPGNTEAFF	TGTGCCAGCAGTGAACGGCAAGGGCCTGGGAACACTGAAGCTTTCTTT
TRBV7-3	.	.	TRBJ2-3	CASSLNGRGNADTQYF	TGTGCCAGCAGCTTAAACGGCAGGGGTAACGCAGATACGCAGTATTTT
TRBV5-6	TRBD1	.	TRBJ1-2	CASSLRQNPGGGYTF	TGTGCCAGCAGCTTGAGGCAAAATCCAGGGGGCGGCTACACCTTC
TRBV10-3	.	.	TRBJ1-4	CAISDGRGGVEKLFF	TGTGCCATCAGTGACGGAAGGGGCGGAGTTGAAAAACTGTTTTTT
TRBV27	.	few	TRBJ1-5	CASSLLGNQPQHF	TGTGCCAGCAGTTTATTGGGCAATCAGCCCCAGCATTTT
TRBV18	.	once	TRBJ1-2	CASSLSGDLSGYTF	TGTGCCAGCTCACTTTCGGGAGACCTAAGCGGCTACACCTTC
TRBV14	.	once	TRBJ2-5	CASSQTETQYF	TGTGCCAGCAGCCAAACGGAGACCCAGTACTTC
TRBV7-2	.	.	TRBJ2-3	CASSPPPRTDTQYF	TGTGCCAGCAGCCCACCCCCTCGGACAGATACGCAGTATTTT
TRBV15	.	.	TRBJ1-4	CATSRDPGDGKLFF	TGTGCCACCAGCAGAGATCCAGGAGATGGAAAACTGTTTTTT
TRBV18	.	.	TRBJ2-7	CASSPQSTYEQYF	TGTGCCAGCTCACCACAATCCACCTACGAGCAGTACTTC
TRBV6-5	.	.	TRBJ1-5	CASSGQSNQPQHF	TGCGCCAGCAGTGGACAGAGCAATCAGCCCCAGCATTTT
TRBV30	.	.	TRBJ1-2	CAWSPDGLYGYTF	TGTGCCTGGAGTCCCGACGGCCTCTATGGCTACACCTTC
TRBV11-2	TRBD1	.	TRBJ1-1	CASSRDRVSEAFF	TGTGCCAGCAGCCGGGACAGGGTCTCTGAAGCTTTCTTT
TRBV19	.	.	TRBJ2-1	CASSPQILRARQGEQFF	TGTGCCAGTAGTCCCCAAATTCTCCGCGCCCGCCAGGGTGAGCAGTTCTTC
TRBV7-9	.	.	TRBJ2-5	CASSLETQYF	TGTGCCAGCAGTTTGGAGACCCAGTACTTC
TRBV7-8	.	.	TRBJ1-1	CASSLRVTEAFF	TGTGCCAGCAGCTTAAGGGTCACTGAAGCTTTCTTT